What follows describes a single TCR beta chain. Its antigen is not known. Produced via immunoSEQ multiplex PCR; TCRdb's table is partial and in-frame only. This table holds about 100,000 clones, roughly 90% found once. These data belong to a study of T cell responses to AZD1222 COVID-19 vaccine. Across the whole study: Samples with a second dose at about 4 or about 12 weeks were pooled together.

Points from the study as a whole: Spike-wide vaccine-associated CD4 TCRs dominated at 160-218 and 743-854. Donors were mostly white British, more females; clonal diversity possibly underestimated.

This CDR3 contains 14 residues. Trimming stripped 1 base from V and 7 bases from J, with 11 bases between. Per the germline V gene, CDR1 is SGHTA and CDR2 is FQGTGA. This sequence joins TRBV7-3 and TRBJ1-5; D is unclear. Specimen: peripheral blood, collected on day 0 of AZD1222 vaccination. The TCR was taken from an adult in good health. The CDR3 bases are TGTGCCAGCAGCTTAAACGGGATCGGACAGCCCCAGCATTTT. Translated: CASSLNGIGQPQHF.